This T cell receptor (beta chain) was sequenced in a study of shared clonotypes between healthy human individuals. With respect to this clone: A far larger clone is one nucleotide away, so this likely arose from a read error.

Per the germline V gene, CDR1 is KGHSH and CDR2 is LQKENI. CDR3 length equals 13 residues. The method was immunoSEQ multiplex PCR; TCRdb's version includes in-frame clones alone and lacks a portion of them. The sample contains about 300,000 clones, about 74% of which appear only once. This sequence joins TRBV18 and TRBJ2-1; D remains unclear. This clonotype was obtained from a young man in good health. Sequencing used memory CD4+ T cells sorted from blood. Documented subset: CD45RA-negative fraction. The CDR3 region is CVSSTDRANEQFF. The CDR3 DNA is TGTGTCAGCTCAACGGACCGAGCCAATGAGCAGTTCTTC.